The sequence of this T cell receptor beta chain was determined in a study of blood T cell repertoires in COVID-19. At the level of the study: T cells, B-cell-depleted T cells, or PBMCs provided the cDNA or gDNA that served as material.

Data came from immunoSEQ multiplex PCR; TCRdb stores just in-frame clones and leaves some out. The repertoire holds 220,000 or so clones, about 80% seen once, with about 1.3% in the top ten. The participants were between roughly 18 and 100 years old and came from under 25 US areas. Cohort allocation depended upon clinical history that participants reported. The length of the CDR3 is 18 residues. The V gene end was trimmed by 5 bases and the J gene end by 2 bases; junction bases not matched to a gene: 15. Germline V gene data show CDR1 as LNHDA and CDR2 as SQIVND (reference sequence). This TCR was recovered from a woman aged 35 to 49 with acute COVID-19. Sequences were obtained from PBMCs or T cells enriched from blood (not recorded which). The chain is built from TRBV19 and TRBJ2-5, with 9 positions matching TRBD1. This CDR3 is CASSGGGQGFYWQETQYF. The CDR3 DNA reads as TGTGCCAGTAGTGGAGGGGGACAGGGCTTTTATTGGCAAGAGACCCAGTACTTC.